A single count supports the clone carrying this T cell receptor (beta chain). As yet, its antigen is unknown. The sample originates from a study of shared clonotypes between healthy human individuals. CDR3 size: 17 residues. The germline CDR1 and CDR2 sequences are SGHDT and YYEEEE. V shed 4 bases and J shed 0 bases, with 16 bases lying between them. Replicate PCRs run on sorted subsets employed 200 ng DNA, roughly 30,000 T cell genomes. Repertoires were generated with immunoSEQ multiplex PCR, while TCRdb's copy carries only in-frame clones and drops some. The table has about 2.4 million clones, around 94% seen once. Study findings and constraints: Clonotypes which were not shared had lower generation probabilities than clonotypes that all four donors shared.

V usage is TRBV5-6 and J usage is TRBJ2-2, with a tentative D call TRBD1 (6 bases). Sequenced: naive CD4+ T cells sorted from blood. Indicated subset: CD45RA+ positively selected. This receptor was obtained from a man younger than 35 in good health. The CDR3, as DNA: TGTGCCAGCAGCCCCGCGTTGGGGGCCTCGAACACCGGGGAGCTGTTTTTT. As protein: CASSPALGASNTGELFF. The whole variable domain, filled in from reference TRBV5-6 and TRBJ2-2, reads DAGVTQSPTHLIKTRGQQVTLRCSPKSGHDTVSWYQQALGQGPQFIFQYYEEEERQRGNFPDRFSGHQFPNYSSELNVNALLLGDSALYLCASSPALGASNTGELFFGEGSRLTVL.